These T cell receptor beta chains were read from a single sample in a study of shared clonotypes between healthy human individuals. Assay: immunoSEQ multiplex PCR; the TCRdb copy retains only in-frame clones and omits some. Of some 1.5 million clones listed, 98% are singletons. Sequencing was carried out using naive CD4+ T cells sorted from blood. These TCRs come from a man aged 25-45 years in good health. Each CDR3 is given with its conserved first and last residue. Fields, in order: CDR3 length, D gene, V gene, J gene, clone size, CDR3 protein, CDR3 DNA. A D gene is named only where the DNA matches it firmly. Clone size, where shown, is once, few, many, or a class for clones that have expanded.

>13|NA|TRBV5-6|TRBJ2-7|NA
CASSRGRGYEQYF
TGTGCCAGCAGCCGGGGACGGGGTTATGAGCAGTACTTC
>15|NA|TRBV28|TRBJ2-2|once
CASIRGWANTGELFF
TGTGCCAGCATTAGGGGGTGGGCGAACACCGGGGAGCTGTTTTTT
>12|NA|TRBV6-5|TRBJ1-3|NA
CASRARGNTIYF
TGTGCCAGCAGGGCACGTGGAAACACCATATATTTT
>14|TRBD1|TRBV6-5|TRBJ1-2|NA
CASSFFGTGVGYTF
TGTGCCAGCAGTTTTTTCGGGACAGGGGTCGGCTACACCTTC
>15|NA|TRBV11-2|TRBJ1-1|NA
CASRLSQTLNTEAFF
TGTGCCAGCAGGTTGAGCCAGACCCTGAACACTGAAGCTTTCTTT
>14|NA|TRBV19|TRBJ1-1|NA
CASILRATGTEAFF
TGTGCCAGTATCCTCCGGGCTACGGGCACTGAAGCTTTCTTT
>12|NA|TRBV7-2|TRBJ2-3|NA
CASSQSGDTQYF
TGTGCCAGCAGCCAGTCCGGAGATACGCAGTATTTT
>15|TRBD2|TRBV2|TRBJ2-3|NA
CASARLAGRTDTQYF
TGTGCCAGTGCCAGACTAGCGGGACGGACAGATACGCAGTATTTT
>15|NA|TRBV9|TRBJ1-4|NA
CASSVAGSLNEKLFF
TGTGCCAGCAGCGTAGCAGGATCTCTTAATGAAAAACTGTTTTTT
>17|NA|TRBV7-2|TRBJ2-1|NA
CASSLSVGASSYNEQFF
TGTGCCAGCAGCTTATCCGTTGGCGCCAGCTCCTACAATGAGCAGTTCTTC
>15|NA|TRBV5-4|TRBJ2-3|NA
CASSLGGGPTDTQYF
TGTGCCAGCTCACTGGGTGGGGGCCCCACAGATACGCAGTATTTT
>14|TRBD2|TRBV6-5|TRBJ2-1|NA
CASSFPRLAGALFF
TGTGCCAGCAGTTTCCCCCGACTAGCGGGAGCCCTGTTCTTC
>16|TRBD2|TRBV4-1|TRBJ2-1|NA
CASSQDRLAGLNEQFF
TGCGCCAGCAGCCAAGATAGGCTAGCGGGATTGAATGAGCAGTTCTTC
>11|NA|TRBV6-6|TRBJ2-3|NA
CASSHTDTQYF
TGTGCCAGCAGCCACACAGATACGCAGTATTTT
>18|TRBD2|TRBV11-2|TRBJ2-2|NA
CASSFPSSGFGTTGELFF
TGTGCCAGCAGCTTTCCCTCTAGCGGGTTTGGGACTACCGGGGAGCTGTTTTTT
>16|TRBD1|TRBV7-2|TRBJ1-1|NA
CASSSTLRQGNTEAFF
TGTGCCAGCAGCTCAACGTTACGACAGGGAAACACTGAAGCTTTCTTT
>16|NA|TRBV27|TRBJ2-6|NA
CASSLSTGTGANVLTF
TGTGCCAGCAGTTTATCGACGGGGACTGGGGCCAACGTCCTGACTTTC
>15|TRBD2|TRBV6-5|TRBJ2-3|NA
CASKVAGENTDTQYF
TGTGCCAGTAAAGTAGCGGGAGAGAACACAGATACGCAGTATTTT
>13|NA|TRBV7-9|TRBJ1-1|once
CASSSDPNTEAFF
TGTGCCAGCAGCTCAGATCCGAACACTGAAGCTTTCTTT
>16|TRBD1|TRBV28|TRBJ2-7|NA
CASSLARGRFLDEQYF
TGTGCCAGCAGTTTAGCCAGGGGGCGATTCCTTGACGAGCAGTACTTC
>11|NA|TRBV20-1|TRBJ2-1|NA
CSATGVGEQFF
TGCAGTGCTACCGGGGTGGGTGAGCAGTTCTTC
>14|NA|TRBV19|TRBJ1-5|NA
CASSMEGVGQPQHF
TGTGCCAGTAGTATGGAGGGGGTAGGGCAGCCCCAGCATTTT
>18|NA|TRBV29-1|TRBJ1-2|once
CSVATAFGAGKIQDGYTF
TGCAGCGTTGCCACCGCGTTTGGGGCCGGGAAAATTCAGGATGGCTACACCTTC
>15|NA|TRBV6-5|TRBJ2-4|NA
CASSPFLGAKNIQYF
TGTGCCAGCAGCCCCTTTCTGGGAGCCAAAAACATTCAGTACTTC
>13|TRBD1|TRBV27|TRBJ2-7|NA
CASTPDRRYEQYF
TGTGCCAGCACGCCGGACAGGAGGTACGAGCAGTACTTC
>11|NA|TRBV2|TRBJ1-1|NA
CASSWGTEAFF
TGTGCCAGCAGTTGGGGCACTGAAGCTTTCTTT
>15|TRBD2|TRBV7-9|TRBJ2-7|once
CASSLVAGGPYEQYF
TGTGCCAGCAGCTTAGTGGCGGGAGGGCCTTACGAGCAGTACTTC
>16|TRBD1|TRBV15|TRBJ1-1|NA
CATSRVGQDHDTEAFF
TGTGCCACCAGCAGAGTGGGACAGGACCACGACACTGAAGCTTTCTTT
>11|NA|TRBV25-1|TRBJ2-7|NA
CASREGHEQYF
TGTGCCAGCAGGGAGGGCCACGAGCAGTACTTC